The 28 T cell receptor beta chains in this list originate from one sample, sequenced in a study of T cell responses to AZD1222 COVID-19 vaccine. The method was immunoSEQ multiplex PCR; TCRdb's version includes in-frame clones alone and lacks a portion of them. Here the sample spans more than 150,000 clones, 85% to 90% being singletons. Source: peripheral blood, taken on day 0 of AZD1222 vaccination. These receptors originate from an adult in good health.

The chain combines TRBV28 with TRBJ2-3; no clear D. This CDR3 spans 13 amino acids. Germline values: CDR1 MDHEN, CDR2 SYDVKM. V was shortened by 6 bases and J by 3 bases, with 10 bases between the two germline ends. In DNA, the CDR3 is TGTGCCAGCAGAGGTCGGGTGACAGATACGCAGTATTTT. This sequence encodes CASRGRVTDTQYF.

The chain has TRBV30 and TRBJ2-4; a weak D match, TRBD2 (5 bases). CDR1 GTSNPN and CDR2 SVGIG come from the germline V gene (reference sequence). Between the trimmed V and J ends, which lost 0 bases and 9 bases, there was a span of 12 bases. This CDR3 spans 13 amino acids. CDR3 in amino acids: CAWSVGMGAIQYF. In DNA form, the CDR3 reads TGTGCCTGGAGTGTAGGGATGGGAGCCATTCAGTACTTC.

The genes are TRBV10-3 and TRBJ2-5; 8 bases agree with TRBD1. CDR1 is ENHRY and CDR2 is SYGVKD in the germline V gene. With 6 bases clipped from V and 5 bases from J, the junction kept 8 bases outside the gene matches. There are 14 residues in the CDR3. The CDR3 loop is CAIRGTGWQETQYF. Here the CDR3 DNA reads TGTGCCATCAGGGGGACAGGTTGGCAGGAGACCCAGTACTTC.

CDR3 region: CASSLASGSTLNTQYF. In nucleotides, the CDR3 is TGCGCCAGCAGCTTGGCCAGCGGAAGTACCTTGAATACGCAGTATTTT. The chain links TRBV5-1 to TRBJ2-3, with D maybe TRBD2 (5 bases). Trimming pared 0 bases from V and 7 bases from J, leaving 18 bases between. CDR1 SGHRS and CDR2 YFSETQ come from the germline V gene. The CDR3 sequence is 16 residues long.

In DNA, the CDR3 is TGTGCCAGCAGCTTCGGGACAGGGTACACCGGGGAGCTGTTTTTT. As protein: CASSFGTGYTGELFF. The rearrangement links TRBV3-1 (or the pseudogene TRBV3-2) to TRBJ2-2; TRBD1 matches at 9 bases. Germline CDR1 LGHDT, CDR2 YNNKEL (reference sequence). V gave up 5 bases and J gave up 3 bases; unmatched junction bases: 4. The CDR3 sequence is 15 residues long.

The chain links TRBV7-9 to TRBJ2-7; TRBD2 agrees at 16 bases. This CDR3 region has 17 residues. The trim removed 2 bases at V and 4 bases at J, leaving 5 bases unmatched. CDR1 is SEHNR and CDR2 is FQNEAQ in the germline V gene (reference sequence). DNA of the CDR3: TGTGCCAGCAGCTTAAGGGGACTAGCGGGAGGGCCTTACGAGCAGTACTTC. This codes for CASSLRGLAGGPYEQYF.

The rearrangement uses TRBV19 and TRBJ2-1, with TRBD2 matching over 11 bases. With V trimmed by 6 bases and J by 6 bases, 10 bases remained unmatched. The germline gives CDR1 LNHDA, CDR2 SQIVND (reference sequence). The CDR3 contains 16 residues. In nucleotides, the CDR3 is TGTGCCAGTAGCACTAGCGGGAGCGCCTTGAGCAATGAGCAGTTCTTC. This gives the protein CASSTSGSALSNEQFF.

The rearrangement links TRBV5-1 to TRBJ1-5; tentatively, D is TRBD1 (5 bases). The germline CDR1 and CDR2 sequences are SGHRS and YFSETQ. Trimming stripped 1 base from V and 7 bases from J, with 15 bases between. This CDR3 spans 15 amino acids. This chain's CDR3 is CASSLLGGVGQPQHF. Written as DNA, the CDR3 is TGCGCCAGCAGCTTGCTGGGGGGTGTAGGGCAGCCCCAGCATTTT.

The CDR3, as DNA: TGTGCCAGCAGTTTATACGGGGATGAGCAGTACTTC. It encodes CASSLYGDEQYF. This sequence joins TRBV27 and TRBJ2-7; perhaps TRBD2 as D (5 bases). Per the germline V gene, CDR1 is MNHEY and CDR2 is SMNVEV (reference sequence). V was pared by 1 base and J by 7 bases, with 8 bases between. CDR3 length: 12 amino acids.

The V call is TRBV7-9, the J call TRBJ2-7; 9 bases are a match to TRBD1. CDR3 length: 15 residues. In germline, CDR1 is SEHNR, CDR2 FQNEAQ (reference sequence). The J segment lost 6 bases and the V segment lost 5 bases, leaving 11 bases of the junction unmatched. CDR3 nucleotides: TGTGCCAGCAGCCCCCTGGGGACAGGGAACTCCGAGCAGTACTTC. Amino acid sequence: CASSPLGTGNSEQYF.

The rearrangement joins TRBV28 to TRBJ1-5; D gene unclear. Germline CDR1 and CDR2: MDHEN and SYDVKM. Trimming removed 4 bases from V and 0 bases from J, with 16 bases in between. This CDR3 has 17 amino acids. The CDR3: CASSSSSYTDSNQPQHF. Written as DNA, the CDR3 is TGTGCCAGCAGTTCATCATCTTACACAGATAGCAATCAGCCCCAGCATTTT.

V gene TRBV9 combines with J gene TRBJ2-2; D call uncertain. Germline V gene data show CDR1 as SGDLS and CDR2 as YYNGEE. This CDR3 contains 16 residues. The V gene lost 0 bases and the J gene lost 5 bases, with 14 bases spanning the gap. The CDR3 loop reads CASSVVGGLRTGELFF. In DNA form, the CDR3 reads TGTGCCAGCAGCGTAGTGGGTGGGCTAAGGACCGGGGAGCTGTTTTTT.

This rearrangement joins TRBV27 to TRBJ1-2; D remains ambiguous. V was clipped by 4 bases and J by 2 bases, with 23 bases between them. The germline gives CDR1 MNHEY, CDR2 SMNVEV (reference sequence). This CDR3 spans 18 amino acids. As DNA, the CDR3 is TGTGCCAGCAGTTCCTTATTGCCAGACGGCACCTTCAACTATGGCTACACCTTC. This encodes CASSSLLPDGTFNYGYTF.

The DNA for the CDR3 is TGTGCCAGCTCACAATCGGACTCTGGAAACACCATATATTTT. It translates to CASSQSDSGNTIYF. The chain uses TRBV18 and TRBJ1-3; D call uncertain. The CDR3 sequence is 14 residues long. Trimming removed 4 bases at V and 0 bases at J, with 7 bases between. CDR1 is KGHSH and CDR2 is LQKENI in the germline V gene. Filled out from reference TRBV18 and TRBJ1-3, the complete variable domain reads NAGVMQNPRHLVRRRGQEARLRCSPMKGHSHVYWYRQLPEEGLKFMVYLQKENIIDESGMPKERFSAEFPKEGPSILRIQQVVRGDSAAYFCASSQSDSGNTIYFGEGSWLTVV.

This chain joins TRBV30 and TRBJ2-2; no clear D gene. This CDR3 has 14 amino acids. Between the trimmed V and J ends, which lost 5 bases and 1 base, there was a span of 11 bases. Per germline, CDR1 GTSNPN and CDR2 SVGIG (reference sequence). CDR3 protein: CAWGSQLNTGELFF. DNA of the CDR3: TGTGCCTGGGGATCCCAATTGAACACCGGGGAGCTGTTTTTT. The variable domain in full, with the rest retrieved from reference TRBV30 and TRBJ2-2, is SQTIHQWPATLVQPVGSPLSLECTVEGTSNPNLYWYRQAAGRGLQLLFYSVGIGQISSEVPQNLSASRPQDRQFILSSKKLLLSDSGFYLCAWGSQLNTGELFFGEGSRLTVL.

The chain recombines TRBV18 with TRBJ1-3; no reliable D call. Deletions cut 3 bases from V and 3 bases from J, with 6 bases between. Germline V lookup: CDR1 KGHSH, CDR2 LQKENI. The CDR3 length is 13 residues. The CDR3 spells CASSPSGGNTIYF. The CDR3 nucleotides read TGTGCCAGCTCACCGTCAGGTGGAAACACCATATATTTT.

The chain combines TRBV4-2 with TRBJ2-5; TRBD2 matches 12 bases. The CDR3 spans 17 residues. From germline, CDR1 is LGHNA and CDR2 YNFKEQ. V lost 4 bases to trimming and J lost 4 bases; unmatched junction nucleotides: 10. The CDR3 DNA follows: TGTGCCAGCAGCCGCCGCCCTAGCGGGGGGGCTGGAGAGACCCAGTACTTC. It yields the protein CASSRRPSGGAGETQYF.

The CDR3 protein is CASSQGDRGEKLFF. For the CDR3, the DNA is TGTGCCAGCAGCCAAGGGGACAGGGGGGAAAAACTGTTTTTT. The rearrangement uses TRBV7-2 and TRBJ1-4; 11 bases match TRBD1. The V gene's germline CDR1 is SGHTA and CDR2 FQGNSA. The CDR3 sequence is 14 residues long. Trimming at V came to 5 bases and at J to 8 bases, leaving 4 bases not matched to a gene.

V usage is TRBV12-3 or TRBV12-4 and J usage is TRBJ2-3, with 8 bases fitting TRBD2. After removal of 7 bases from V and 7 bases from J, the junction contained 4 bases not matched to a gene. The CDR3 extends over 12 amino acids. The CDR3 loop is CASNGGAYTQYF. The DNA for the CDR3 is TGTGCCAGCAACGGGGGGGCATATACGCAGTATTTT.

This clone was detected once. The genes are TRBV4-1 and TRBJ1-3; D is perhaps TRBD1 (6 bases). V was shortened by 7 bases and J by 4 bases, with 17 bases between the two germline ends. Germline V gives CDR1 MGHRA, CDR2 YSYEKL. This CDR3 spans 15 amino acids. The CDR3 bases are TGCGCCAGCACCCAGGGGCCTTGGCCCGGAAACACCATATATTTT. Translated, it gives CASTQGPWPGNTIYF.

The V call is TRBV25-1, the J call TRBJ2-2, with 7 bases matching TRBD1. Per the germline V gene, CDR1 is MGHDK and CDR2 is SYGVNS. The CDR3 has 15 residues. After removal of 4 bases from V and 4 bases from J, the junction contained 6 bases not matched to a gene. CDR3 loop: CASSARTGSTGELFF. Here the CDR3 DNA reads TGTGCCAGCAGTGCGAGGACAGGAAGCACCGGGGAGCTGTTTTTT.

This clone was found once. Germline is not matched at one junction end, which may reflect a read error. This chain joins TRBV18 and TRBJ2-1; TRBD1 aligns across 7 bases. The CDR3 is 16 amino acids. Per germline, CDR1 KGHSH and CDR2 LQKENI. The CDR3 nucleotides read TGTGCCAGCTCACGCAATACAGGGGCCTCCGACAATGAGCAGTTCTTC. Protein: CASSRNTGASDNEQFF.

The J gene is TRBJ2-7, the V gene TRBV6-6, with 13 bases identical to TRBD2. The CDR3 spans 16 residues. Per the germline V gene, CDR1 is MNHNY and CDR2 is SVGAGI (reference sequence). With V trimmed by 5 bases and J by 5 bases, 9 bases remained unmatched. CDR3 sequence (DNA): TGTGCCAGCAGTGGTAAACTAGCGGGAGGGTTCGACGAGCAGTACTTC. Translated, it gives CASSGKLAGGFDEQYF.

With respect to this clone: At one of its ends the junction is not consistent with the germline gene, which may arise from a read error. V gene TRBV4-1 combines with J gene TRBJ2-7, with D possibly called TRBD1 or TRBD2 (6 bases each). Germline assignment: CDR1 MGHRA and CDR2 YSYEKL. The CDR3 runs 14 residues. The CDR3 spells CASSQEGGPRTPHF. The CDR3 nucleotides are TGCGCCAGCAGCCAAGAAGGGGGGCCCCGAACTCCGCACTTC.

This clone was counted once. The chain uses TRBV6-4 and TRBJ2-3; 7 bases line up with TRBD2. V was pared by 0 bases and J by 2 bases, with 8 bases of the junction left unmatched. CDR1 MRHNA and CDR2 SNTAGT come from the germline V gene. This CDR3 is 17 amino acids long. The CDR3 nucleotides are TGTGCCAGCAGTGACTCCGGGCGGCTAGCGGCCACAGATACGCAGTATTTT. Residues: CASSDSGRLAATDTQYF.

The chain carries TRBV28 and TRBJ2-7; D tentatively reads TRBD1 or TRBD2 (5 bases each). Germline lookup yields CDR1 MDHEN and CDR2 SYDVKM. CDR3 length equals 16 residues. V lost 10 bases to trimming and J lost 2 bases, with 24 bases between them. CDR3 nucleotide sequence: TGTGCCACCGAGATCACGGGACGGCGATCCGCCTACGAGCAGTACTTC. The encoded protein is CATEITGRRSAYEQYF.

The gene calls are TRBV28 and TRBJ1-2, with TRBD1 as a possible D gene (5 bases). Trimming removed 5 bases from V and 7 bases from J, with 14 bases in between. The CDR3 is 13 amino acids. Germline V gene lookup returns CDR1 MDHEN and CDR2 SYDVKM. CDR3 amino acids: CASSPLARAGYTF. In DNA, the CDR3 is TGTGCCAGCAGTCCCCTCGCCAGGGCTGGCTACACCTTC.

Details on this clone: Other DNA sequences in the sample encode the same CDR3. This chain links TRBV27 with TRBJ1-2; D not resolved. Germline-derived CDR1 and CDR2 are MNHEY and SMNVEV (reference sequence). Trimming left V 6 bases short and J 5 bases short, with 10 bases between. The CDR3 length is 12 residues. The CDR3 coding sequence is TGTGCCAGCAGCCCCCTAGGGTATGGCTACACCTTC. Protein product: CASSPLGYGYTF.